This TCR beta chain emerged from a study of blood T cell repertoires in COVID-19. Across the whole study: Researchers got acute and convalescent COVID-19 samples from the United States, Italy and Spain. T cells, B-cell-depleted T cells, or PBMCs supplied cDNA or gDNA.

The germline gives CDR1 MNHEY, CDR2 SMNVEV (reference sequence). This CDR3 region has 16 residues. Trimming pared 6 bases from V and 2 bases from J, leaving 20 bases between. Using immunoSEQ multiplex PCR, the repertoire was profiled, and TCRdb retains in-frame clones only, with some absent. The table shows around 40,000 clones, with around 95% occurring only once. The source is a human donor with active COVID-19. The donor label of this sample is uncertain. The V call is TRBV27, the J call TRBJ2-7, with D tentatively TRBD1 (7 bases). The sequencing input was peripheral blood. CDR3 sequence (DNA): TGTGCCAGCAGCCCCCAGGGGGGCTGGAGCGCCTACGAGCAGTACTTC. Amino acids: CASSPQGGWSAYEQYF.